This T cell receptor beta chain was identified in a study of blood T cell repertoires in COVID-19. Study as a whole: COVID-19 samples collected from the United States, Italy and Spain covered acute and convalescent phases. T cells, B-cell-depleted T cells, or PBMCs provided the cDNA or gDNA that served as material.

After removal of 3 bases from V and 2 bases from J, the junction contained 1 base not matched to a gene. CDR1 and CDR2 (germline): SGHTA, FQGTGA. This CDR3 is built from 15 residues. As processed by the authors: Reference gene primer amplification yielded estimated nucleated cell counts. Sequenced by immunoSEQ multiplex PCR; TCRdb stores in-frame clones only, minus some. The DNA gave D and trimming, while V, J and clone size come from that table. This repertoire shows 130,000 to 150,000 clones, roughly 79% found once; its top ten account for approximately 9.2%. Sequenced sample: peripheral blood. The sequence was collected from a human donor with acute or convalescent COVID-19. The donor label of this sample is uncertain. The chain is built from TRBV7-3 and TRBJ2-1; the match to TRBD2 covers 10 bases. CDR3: CASSLGLATYNEQFF. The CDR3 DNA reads TGTGCCAGCAGCTTGGGACTAGCGACCTACAATGAGCAGTTCTTC.